The present entry profiles one TCR beta chain with its context. This clone has a single count. Its antigen has not been determined. Nothing much larger sits one base from this clone, and base qualities are not available. Reading from cysteine to phenylalanine, the CDR3 counts 13 amino acids. Here the CDR3 DNA is all that survives: 39 bases in frame from base 1. V is cut by 3 bases and J by 5 bases, and the space between the germline ends is 11 bases. According to the germline V gene (reference sequence), CDR1 reads GTSNPN and CDR2 reads SVGIG. Using the deep immunoSEQ assay, TCR CDR3 regions were amplified from genomic DNA by multiplex PCR. Extracted genomic DNA from each cell subset was spread evenly across all wells of several immunoSEQ 96-well plates, with each plate serving as a replicate. For sorted subsets, around 0.2 ug genomic DNA, equal to 25,000 to 35,000 T cell genomes, was loaded into each replicate PCR. The purified libraries were quantified using a Qubit 3.0 fluorometer, sized with a Bioanalyzer 2100, and then quantified again using the KAPA Library Quantification kit. Each immunoSEQ 96-well plate was sequenced on its own single-read 150-cycle Illumina NextSeq 550 flow cell. On the study's bioinformatics: Because the immunoSEQ output held only junctional sequences and lacked quality scores, the filtering could not match the filtering applied to full-length reads. Sequences were annotated with PyIR, a Python wrapper for IgBLAST v1.9, using IMGT germline references to assign V/J genes and CDR3. Reads with weak V/J assignments (E-value above 1e-6), missing CDR3, stop codons, out-of-frame junctions, or ambiguous translated residues were removed. V3J clonotypes were defined as sequences sharing the same inferred V gene, J gene, and CDR3 amino acid sequence. Percentage overlap between repertoires was computed as shared unique clonotypes divided by the size of the smaller repertoire. Repertoire richness was assessed with RTK rarefaction, the Chao1 estimator, and Recon v2.1 estimates of unobserved clonotypes. OLGA was used to compute generation probabilities for all TCRbeta clonotypes that the gDNA method yielded from four donors. TCRdb took over this immuneACCESS table, retaining in-frame rearrangements with V and J assigned. Such tables are incomplete; in checked studies, under half of the missing clones stem from an unresolved V gene, and the remainder is unexplained. D and trimming were read from the DNA, whereas the V and J calls and clone size are those reported in that table. The sample contains a few million clones, about 92% of them found a single time. Together, the top ten hold 0.39% of the sample.

The sample belongs to a study of shared clonotypes between healthy human individuals (dated by TCRdb to the early 2020s). Context from the whole study: Two women and a few men aged 18 to 49 years were included in the cohort. Per donor, three plates each were used for CD4 naive and CD4 memory, two for CD8 naive, and one for CD8 memory. To estimate repertoire size and how much clonotypes are shared between individuals, the study performed deep sequencing of blood TCR repertoires from a handful of healthy adults. To increase sequencing depth and limit assay-specific biases, different laboratories used diverse techniques to prepare libraries and sequence TCR repertoires. Each donor's leukapheresis produced roughly between roughly 0.9 and 9 billion PBMCs. Paper-wide results and their limitations: Clonotypes shared by all four sorted-subset donors showed higher generation probabilities than non-shared clonotypes. Pairwise subsampling led to the expectation that sequencing depth would affect the degree of clonotype sharing among donors. Incomplete sequencing was indicated by rarefaction of sorted-subset datasets, despite the large sequencing depth. Sampling was restricted to blood, and TCR repertoires in tissues likely differ from the TCR repertoires found in blood. Sharing across a handful of donors was observed for about 5% of naive CD4, less than 4% of naive CD8, 2% to 2.5% of memory CD4, and around 0.44% of memory CD8 clonotypes. Naive subsets generally had larger estimated clonotype richness than memory subsets did. Because the study included only a small number of donors, the genetic and exposure-history diversity represented was limited.

The donors were healthy, HIV-negative adults with no recently reported acute infections or vaccinations. Only Caucasian adults living in Nashville, Tennessee, USA were represented among the donors. CD4+ T cells were enriched by magnetic negative selection; naive cells were then positively selected on CD45RA, and the negative fraction formed the memory subset. Blood was obtained by leukapheresis, after which PBMCs were separated by Ficoll-Histopaque density gradient centrifugation and cryopreserved in liquid nitrogen vapor phase. Analytical flow cytometry was used to check the purity and quantity of each magnetically sorted T cell population. Genomic DNA was isolated from each sorted fraction and quantified by UV absorbance on a Nanodrop 2000c.

The sequence joins TRBV30 to TRBJ2-1; the D gene is perhaps TRBD1, on 6 matching bases. The source material was naive CD4+ T cells from PBMCs. The cell subset or site label, read with the paper, signifies: CD45RA+ positively selected. The TCR comes from a man aged 18 to 29 in good health. Some clones in this sample may be carry-over from other donors' samples. CDR3 reads: CAWSPTGNNEQFF. The sequenced DNA: TGTGCCTGGAGCCCGACAGGTAACAATGAGCAGTTCTTC.